This TCR beta chain stems from a study of blood T cell repertoires in COVID-19. Study summary: Both acute and convalescent COVID-19 samples were obtained from the United States, Italy and Spain. T cells, B-cell-depleted T cells, or PBMCs provided the cDNA or gDNA that served as material.

Methods used by the authors: It was from reference gene primer amplification that nucleated cell counts were estimated. Measured with immunoSEQ multiplex PCR; TCRdb has only the in-frame clones, and not every one. V and J calls and clone size are as listed in that table; D and trimming were resolved from the DNA. The table includes around 230,000 clones, 82% detected once. The V gene end was trimmed by 0 bases and the J gene end by 5 bases; junction bases not matched to a gene: 3. CDR1 is SGHDT, CDR2 YYEEEE, per germline. The length of the CDR3 is 14 residues. The receptor comes from a woman in her sixties with active or convalescent COVID-19. The sequenced sample was peripheral blood. The chain couples TRBV5-6 to TRBJ2-5, with 8 nucleotides matching TRBD1. This CDR3 reads CASSLVTGAETQYF. CDR3 bases: TGTGCCAGCAGCTTGGTGACAGGGGCTGAGACCCAGTACTTC.